This T cell receptor beta chain is drawn from a study of T cell responses to AZD1222 COVID-19 vaccine. The protocol was immunoSEQ multiplex PCR, while the TCRdb copy is restricted to in-frame clones and leaves out a portion. The sample includes 35,000 to 45,000 clones, over 70% of them seen just once. About this clone itself: Its antigen is as yet unknown.

Study-level findings and limits: Most donors were white British, females outnumbered males, and clonal diversity was possibly underestimated.

Unmatched junction bases numbered 10, after V lost 5 bases and J lost 7 bases. The length of the CDR3 is 15 residues. Per the germline V gene, CDR1 is MGHDK and CDR2 is SYGVNS. The gene calls are TRBV25-1 and TRBJ1-4, with 7 nucleotides matching TRBD1. The sequence was collected from an adult in good health. The sample was peripheral blood, taken on day 0 of AZD1222 vaccination. In nucleotides, the CDR3 is TGTGCCAGCAGTCCAGGGGGGGTGCGGAGTGAAAAACTGTTTTTT. This codes for CASSPGGVRSEKLFF.